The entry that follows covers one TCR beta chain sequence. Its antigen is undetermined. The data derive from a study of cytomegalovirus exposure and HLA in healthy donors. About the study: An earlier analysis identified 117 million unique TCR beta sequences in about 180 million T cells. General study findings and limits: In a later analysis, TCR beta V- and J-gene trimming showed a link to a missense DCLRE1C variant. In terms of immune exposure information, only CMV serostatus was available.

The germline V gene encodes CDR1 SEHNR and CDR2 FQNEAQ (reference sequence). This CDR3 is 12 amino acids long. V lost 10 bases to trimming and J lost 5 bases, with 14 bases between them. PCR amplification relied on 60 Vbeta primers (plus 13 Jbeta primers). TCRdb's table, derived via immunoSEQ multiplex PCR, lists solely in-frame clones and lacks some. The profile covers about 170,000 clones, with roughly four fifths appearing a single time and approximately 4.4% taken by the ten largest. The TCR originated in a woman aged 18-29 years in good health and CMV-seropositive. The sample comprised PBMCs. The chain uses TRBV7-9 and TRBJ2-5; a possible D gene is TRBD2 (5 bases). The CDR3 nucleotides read TGTGCCACGGAGGATGGACGTGAGACCCAGTACTTC. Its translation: CATEDGRETQYF.